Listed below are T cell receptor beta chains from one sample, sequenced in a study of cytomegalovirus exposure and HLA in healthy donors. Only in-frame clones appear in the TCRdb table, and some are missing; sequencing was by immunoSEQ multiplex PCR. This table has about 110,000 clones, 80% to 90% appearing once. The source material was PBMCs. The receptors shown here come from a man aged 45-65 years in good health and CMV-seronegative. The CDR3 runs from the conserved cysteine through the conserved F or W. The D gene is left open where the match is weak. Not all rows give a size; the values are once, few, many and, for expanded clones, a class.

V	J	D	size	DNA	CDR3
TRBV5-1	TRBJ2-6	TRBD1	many	TGCGCCAGCAGCGCTCGGACAGGGCTCAGCTCTGGGGCCAACGTCCTGACTTTC	CASSARTGLSSGANVLTF
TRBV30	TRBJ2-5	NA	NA	TGTGCCTGGAGTGGAGTACGGGGGGAGACCCAGTACTTC	CAWSGVRGETQYF
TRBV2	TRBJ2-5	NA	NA	TGTGCCAGCAGTGGCGGGACAGAAGAGACCCAGTACTTC	CASSGGTEETQYF
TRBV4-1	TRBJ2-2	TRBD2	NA	TGCGCCAGCAGCCGTGGACTAGCGGGGGGGAATGGGGAGCTGTTTTTT	CASSRGLAGGNGELFF
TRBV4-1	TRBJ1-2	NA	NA	TGCGCCAGCAGCGGCCGGGAGCTCCACGGCTACACCTTC	CASSGRELHGYTF
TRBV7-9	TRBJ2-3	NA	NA	TGTGCCAGCAGCTCCCCTTCAGGGGCATCGGATACGCAGTATTTT	CASSSPSGASDTQYF
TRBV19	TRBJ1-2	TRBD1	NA	TGTGCCAGTAATGCGGACAGGGTTAACTATGGCTACACCTTC	CASNADRVNYGYTF
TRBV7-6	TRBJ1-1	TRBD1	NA	TGTGCCAGCAGGCCCTCCACAGGGGCAGGGAACACTGAAGCTTTCTTT	CASRPSTGAGNTEAFF
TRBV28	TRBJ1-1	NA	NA	TGTGCCAGCAGCTTGGGACAAACTAACACTGAAGCTTTCTTT	CASSLGQTNTEAFF
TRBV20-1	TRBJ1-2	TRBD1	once	TGCAGTGCTAGAGACAGGGACAGGACCACCTTC	CSARDRDRTTF
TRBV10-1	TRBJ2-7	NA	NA	TGCGCCAGCAGTGAGTCACGGAGCTCCTACGAGCAGTACTTC	CASSESRSSYEQYF
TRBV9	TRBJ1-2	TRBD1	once	TGTGCCAGCAGGGGACAGGGGAGTTATGGCTACACCTTC	CASRGQGSYGYTF
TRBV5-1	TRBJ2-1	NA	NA	TGCGCCAGCAGCGCTCCGGGACTCCAGGAGCAGTTCTTC	CASSAPGLQEQFF
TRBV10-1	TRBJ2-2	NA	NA	TGCGCCAGCAGCCGCACAAGTCCCTCCAACACCGGGGAGCTGTTTTTT	CASSRTSPSNTGELFF
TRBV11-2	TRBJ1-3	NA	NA	TGTGCCAGCAGCTCCCTGATCGGGCGGAGGAACACCATATATTTT	CASSSLIGRRNTIYF
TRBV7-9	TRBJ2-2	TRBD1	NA	TGTGCCAGCAGCCTCCGGACAGGGGCGGACACCGGGGAGCTGTTTTTT	CASSLRTGADTGELFF
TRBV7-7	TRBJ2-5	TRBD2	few	TGTGCTAGCAGCTTTTGGGGGGGTGTCGGGGAGACCCAGTACTTC	CASSFWGGVGETQYF
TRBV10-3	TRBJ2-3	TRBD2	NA	TGTGCCATCAGTGAGGTTAGCGGGGGATCAGATACGCAGTATTTT	CAISEVSGGSDTQYF
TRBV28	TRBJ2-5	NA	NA	TGTGCCACCCTCAAAGGGGGGGCTCAGACCCAGTACTTC	CATLKGGAQTQYF
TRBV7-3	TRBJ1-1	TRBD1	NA	TGTGCCAGCAGCTATCCGGGACAGAGAGCTTTCTTT	CASSYPGQRAFF
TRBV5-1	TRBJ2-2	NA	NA	TGCGCCAGCAGCTTGACAGGGACGCTTACCGGGGAGCTGTTTTTT	CASSLTGTLTGELFF
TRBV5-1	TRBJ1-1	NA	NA	TGCGCCAGCAGCTTGGGTTGGAGGGCCGAGTCCATGAACACTGAAGCTTTCTTT	CASSLGWRAESMNTEAFF
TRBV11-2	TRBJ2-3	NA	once	TGTGCCAGCAGCTTAGATCACCCCAGGGCCACAGATACGCAGTATTTT	CASSLDHPRATDTQYF
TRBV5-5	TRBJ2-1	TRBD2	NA	TGTGCCAGCAGCTTGTATAGCGGGGGGGCCGCTGAGCAGTTCTTC	CASSLYSGGAAEQFF
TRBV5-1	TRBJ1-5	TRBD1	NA	TGCGCCAGCAGCTCAACAGGGGATCAGCCCCAGCATTTT	CASSSTGDQPQHF
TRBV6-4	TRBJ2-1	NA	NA	TGTGCCAGCAGTGAAGTTCCGGGACAAGGTGAGCAGTTCTTC	CASSEVPGQGEQFF
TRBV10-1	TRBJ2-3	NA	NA	TGCGCCAGCAGTGAGGGCTTGGCAGATACGCAGTATTTT	CASSEGLADTQYF
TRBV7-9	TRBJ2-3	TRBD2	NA	TGTGCCAGCAGGGGGGGGGACACAGATACGCAGTATTTT	CASRGGDTDTQYF
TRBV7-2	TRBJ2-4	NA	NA	TGTGCCAGCAGCATAGGGGTTGGAGCAATGAAAAACATTCAGTACTTC	CASSIGVGAMKNIQYF
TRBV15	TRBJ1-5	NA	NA	TGTGCCACCAGCGCCCCGGAACAGGGAAACCAGCCCCAGCATTTT	CATSAPEQGNQPQHF
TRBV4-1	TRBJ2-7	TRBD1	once	TGCGCCAGCAGCCAAGGGATCCGGGACAGACCCTACGAGCAGTACTTC	CASSQGIRDRPYEQYF
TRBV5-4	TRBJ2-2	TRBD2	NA	TGTGCCAGCGGGGAGGGCGGAACCCTGAACACCGGGGAGCTGTTTTTT	CASGEGGTLNTGELFF
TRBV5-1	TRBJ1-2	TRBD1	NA	TGCGCCAGCAGCAAGGGCGACAGGGGAAAAACATATGGCTACACCTTC	CASSKGDRGKTYGYTF
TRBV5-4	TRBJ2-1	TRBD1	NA	TGTGCCAGCAGCCGGGACAGGGGGCATTATGAGCAGTTCTTC	CASSRDRGHYEQFF
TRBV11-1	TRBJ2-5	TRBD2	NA	TGTGCCAGCAGCCCCGGACTAGCGAGGGAGACCCAGTACTTC	CASSPGLARETQYF
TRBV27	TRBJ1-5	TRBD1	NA	TGTGCCAGCAGCCCGGGACAGGGGGCTTATCAGCCCCAGCATTTT	CASSPGQGAYQPQHF
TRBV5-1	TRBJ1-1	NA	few	TGCGCCAGCAGCGACCGGACGGACTTTGAAGCTTTCTTT	CASSDRTDFEAFF
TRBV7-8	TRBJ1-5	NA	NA	TGTGCCAGCAGCTTATCTGCAGGGGTTTATAGCAATCAGCCCCAGCATTTT	CASSLSAGVYSNQPQHF
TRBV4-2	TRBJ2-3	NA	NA	TGTGCCAGCAGTCCCGACAGAACAGATACGCAGTATTTT	CASSPDRTDTQYF
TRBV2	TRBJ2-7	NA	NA	TGTGCCAGCAGGGGGGCTGCCTACGAGCAGTACTTC	CASRGAAYEQYF
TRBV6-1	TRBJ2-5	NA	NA	TGTGCCAGCAGTTGGGACTTCCAAGAGACCCAGTACTTC	CASSWDFQETQYF
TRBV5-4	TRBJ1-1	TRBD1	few	TGTGCCAGCATGAGGAACAGGGGCGACACTGAAGCTTTCTTT	CASMRNRGDTEAFF
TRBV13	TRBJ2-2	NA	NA	TGTGCCAGCAGCCCGCCTGGGCCCGGGGAGCTGTTTTTT	CASSPPGPGELFF
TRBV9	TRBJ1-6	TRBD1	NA	TGTGCCAGCAGCGTGGTAGACAGGGGAGATTCACCCCTCCACTTT	CASSVVDRGDSPLHF
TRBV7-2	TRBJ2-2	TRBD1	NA	TGTGCCAGCAGATTCGGACAGGGCGGCGGGGAGCTGTTTTTT	CASRFGQGGGELFF
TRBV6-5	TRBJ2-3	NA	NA	TGTGCCAGCAGTTATTTGGGGGGGGCGTGGGATACGCAGTATTTT	CASSYLGGAWDTQYF
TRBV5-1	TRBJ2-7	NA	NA	TGCGCCAGCAGCCTAGGGGGGGCCGCCTACGAGCAGTACTTC	CASSLGGAAYEQYF
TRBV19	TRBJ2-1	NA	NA	TGTGCCAGTAGTATGTTATCCTACTCCTACAATGAGCAGTTCTTC	CASSMLSYSYNEQFF